The clone carrying this T cell receptor beta chain was observed once. Its antigen is undetermined. The assay used deep level. TCRdb's table, derived via immunoSEQ multiplex PCR, lists solely in-frame clones and lacks some. Seen here are roughly 2.6 million clones, around nine tenths observed once, and the top ten hold roughly 0.14%. This record comes from a study of shared clonotypes between healthy human individuals. The CDR3 sequence is 12 residues long. Germline V CDR1 and CDR2: LNHNV, YYDKDF (reference sequence). Trimming removed 4 bases from V and 7 bases from J, with 11 bases in between. Study outcomes and limitations: The generation probabilities recorded for non-shared clonotypes fell below those of clonotypes shared by all four donors. Sorted-subset samples were not fully sequenced, rarefaction indicated.

The sample comprised naive CD4+ T cells sorted from blood. Subset noted: CD45RA+ positively selected. This TCR was recovered from a man younger than 35 in good health. The rearrangement uses TRBV15 and TRBJ2-7; D perhaps matches TRBD1 (5 bases). The DNA for the CDR3 is TGTGCCACCAGCATAGGGGTCGGGGAGCAGTACTTC. Translated: CATSIGVGEQYF.